These T cell receptor beta chains were read from a single sample in a study of T cell clones after liver transplantation. TCRdb's table, derived via immunoSEQ multiplex PCR, lists solely in-frame clones and lacks some. Of 25,000 to 35,000 clones detected, approximately 96% appear once; the ten largest clones hold about 25%. The specimen comprised CD8+ T cells from blood, sampled 12 months after liver transplant. All receptors derive from a human patient who received a liver transplant. Some T cells may originate from the graft donor. CDR3s leave out the opening cysteine and the closing phenylalanine or tryptophan. Fields, in order: V gene, CDR3 protein.

TRBV10-1,ASSNRGPNTEAF
TRBV5-1,ASSLDGRGRAGEKLF
TRBV9,ASSEERDNEQF
TRBV5-1,ASSLTTDWLREEETQY
TRBV11-2,ASSSTGEFYEQY
TRBV25-1,ASSPSYNEQF
TRBV27,ASSLSRDAKQY
TRBV5-6,ASSSRDEETQY
TRBV4-3,ASSPSRASQETQY
TRBV10-2,ASSEGGTRRNEQF
TRBV2,ASSEEGGGSTEAF
TRBV5-4,ASSFEDWEEQF
TRBV5-4,ASSAGESADTQY
TRBV19,ASRSRENTEAF
TRBV28,ATGGLGPYNEQF
TRBV2,ASSATRLSSYNEQF
TRBV9,ASSVEDYPYEQY
TRBV19,ASSIDREGEQY
TRBV14,ASSPRTSGFTDTQY
TRBV10-3,AISGPTGGGDNEQF
TRBV7-9,ASSEAGADTQY
TRBV27,ASSLRPISYEQY
TRBV21-1,ASSKGRERESGQY